This passage covers 26 T cell receptor beta chains from one sample sequenced in a study of CD8+ T cells in alopecia areata. Described treatment: oral pan-JAK inhibitor, 5-10 mg twice daily. RNA extraction was followed by reverse transcription into cDNA, which acted as the sequencing template. The assay was immunoSEQ multiplex PCR, and TCRdb's table has in-frame clones only and misses some. The sample shows about 140,000 clones, nearly 55% of them seen only once. The material sequenced was CD8+ T cells sorted from blood, taken at week 4, from a patient treated with tofacitinib. All receptors derive from a human donor with alopecia areata.

In this sample, this clone turned up a few times. CDR3 coding DNA: TGTGCCAGCAGCCTTGTCCGGGAGGGAAACATTCAGTACTTC. Amino acid sequence: CASSLVREGNIQYF. The gene calls are TRBV7-9 and TRBJ2-4, with 8 bases lining up with TRBD2. This CDR3 has 14 amino acids. The germline V gene has CDR1 SEHNR and CDR2 FQNEAQ (reference sequence). V dropped 5 bases and J dropped 6; count of bases not matched to a gene: 6.

The J gene is TRBJ1-4, the V gene TRBV21-1. TRBV21-1 corresponds to a pseudogene. This CDR3 comprises 15 residues. CDR3 amino acids: CASSRVGDIHEKLFF. CDR3 sequence (DNA): TGTGCCAGCAGCAGGGTCGGAGACATACATGAAAAACTGTTTTTT.

A few counts support this clone. The chain recombines TRBV30 with TRBJ1-2; D is undetermined. CDR1 and CDR2 from the germline V gene are GTSNPN and SVGIG (reference sequence). V lost 4 bases, J lost 4 bases, and 13 bases lay in between. The CDR3 sequence is 13 residues long. CDR3 nucleotide sequence: TGTGCCTGGAATACGTTGCCAGGCTATGGCTACACCTTC. It yields the protein CAWNTLPGYGYTF.

The chain has TRBV27 and TRBJ2-1, with TRBD1 matching 7 bases. Per germline, CDR1 MNHEY and CDR2 SMNVEV (reference sequence). CDR3 length equals 13 residues. V gave up 2 bases and J gave up 7 bases; unmatched junction bases: 2. CDR3: CASSLMTGNEQFF. Here the CDR3 DNA reads TGTGCCAGCAGTTTAATGACAGGGAATGAGCAGTTCTTC.

The rearrangement joins TRBV5-4 to TRBJ2-3; the D is unclear. Trimming removed 0 bases at V and 2 bases at J, with 13 bases between. The CDR3 sequence is 16 residues long. Germline V gene lookup returns CDR1 SGHNT and CDR2 YYREEE (reference sequence). The CDR3 nucleotides are TGTGCCAGCAGCTTGGCTAGATCAGGCCCCACAGATACGCAGTATTTT. Its protein product is CASSLARSGPTDTQYF. Drawing the rest from reference TRBV5-4 and TRBJ2-3, the complete variable domain is ETGVTQSPTHLIKTRGQQVTLRCSSQSGHNTVSWYQQALGQGPQFIFQYYREEENGRGNFPPRFSGLQFPNYSSELNVNALELDDSALYLCASSLARSGPTDTQYFGPGTRLTVL.

Here the CDR3 reads CASSGDRGAYNEQFF. CDR3 DNA sequence: TGCGCCAGCAGCGGAGACAGGGGAGCCTACAATGAGCAGTTCTTC. The rearrangement uses TRBV5-1 and TRBJ2-1, with 8 bases lining up with TRBD1. V dropped 4 bases and J dropped 2; count of bases not matched to a gene: 5. CDR3 size: 15 residues. CDR1 is SGHRS, CDR2 YFSETQ, per germline.

This clone was seen a few times. The chain has TRBV7-9 and TRBJ2-7; D possibly corresponds to TRBD1 (6 bases). V was trimmed by 5 bases and J by 3 bases, leaving 20 bases between them. The CDR3 extends over 16 amino acids. Germline-derived CDR1 and CDR2 are SEHNR and FQNEAQ (reference sequence). Written as DNA, the CDR3 is TGTGCCAGCAGCAACCCCGGGACAAGAGAAGGCTACGAGCAGTACTTC. The encoded protein is CASSNPGTREGYEQYF.

Comments on this clone: Other DNA variants within this sample encode the same CDR3. The chain is built from TRBV6-4 and TRBJ2-3; the D gene is possibly TRBD1 (6 bases). Trimming left V 4 bases short and J 1 base short, with 6 bases between. Germline V lookup: CDR1 MRHNA, CDR2 SNTAGT. The CDR3 consists of 13 residues. The CDR3 bases are TGTGCCAGCAGTGCAGGGGGCACAGATACGCAGTATTTT. This encodes CASSAGGTDTQYF.

V gene TRBV23-1 combines with J gene TRBJ2-2, with D possibly being TRBD2 (6 bases). TRBV23-1 is treated as an ORF (open reading frame) with a function not yet certain. The CDR3 totals 17 residues. Trimming removed 1 base at V and 0 bases at J, with 12 bases between. The CDR3 nucleotides are TGCGCCAGCAGTCAATACGGGACGGGAGCGAACACCGGGGAGCTGTTTTTT. Its translation is CASSQYGTGANTGELFF.

As regards this clone: The identical CDR3 is also encoded by other nucleotide sequences in the sample. DNA for the CDR3: TGCGCCAGCAGCTTTGCGGGTCAGGGACCAGATACGCAGTATTTT. Its protein product is CASSFAGQGPDTQYF. V gene TRBV5-1 combines with J gene TRBJ2-3, with D perhaps matching TRBD1 or TRBD2 (5 bases each). CDR1 and CDR2 (germline): SGHRS, YFSETQ. The CDR3 length is 15 residues. Deletions cut 2 bases from V and 4 bases from J, with 14 bases between.

This sequence joins TRBV7-2 and TRBJ2-7; the D gene is possibly TRBD2 (6 bases). The V end was cut by 5 bases, the J end by 9 bases, with 23 bases between. The CDR3 is made up of 15 amino acids. In germline, CDR1 is SGHTA, CDR2 FQGNSA. CDR3 bases: TGTGCCAGCAGCCATCCCGGGACTCCGTTTTCCGGGCAGTACTTC. Protein sequence: CASSHPGTPFSGQYF.

This clone has only one observation. V gene TRBV29-1 combines with J gene TRBJ2-5; D gene uncertain. V gave up 6 bases and J gave up 2 bases, with 10 bases separating them. The CDR3 length is 12 residues. Germline CDR1 and CDR2: SQVTM and ANQGSEA. In nucleotides, the CDR3 is TGCAGCGTAGACACCGAACAAGAGACCCAGTACTTC. Its translation: CSVDTEQETQYF.

The rearrangement uses TRBV7-9 and TRBJ2-1; 8 positions agree with TRBD2. CDR3 length equals 19 residues. V shed 5 bases, J shed 0 bases, and the junction held 15 bases outside the gene matches. The germline V gene encodes CDR1 SEHNR and CDR2 FQNEAQ (reference sequence). CDR3 loop: CASSHPVSGALSSYNEQFF. For the CDR3, the DNA is TGTGCCAGCAGCCACCCGGTTAGCGGGGCCTTAAGCTCCTACAATGAGCAGTTCTTC.

This chain joins TRBV18 and TRBJ1-5; 9 bases fit TRBD1. CDR3 length equals 14 residues. The V gene's germline CDR1 is KGHSH and CDR2 LQKENI. V gave up 9 bases and J gave up 5 bases; unmatched junction bases: 8. The CDR3 nucleotides are TGTGCCAGTCAATCGGACAGGGGAGATCAGCCCCAGCATTTT. Protein: CASQSDRGDQPQHF. Full variable domain (remainder filled in from reference TRBV18 and TRBJ1-5): NAGVMQNPRHLVRRRGQEARLRCSPMKGHSHVYWYRQLPEEGLKFMVYLQKENIIDESGMPKERFSAEFPKEGPSILRIQQVVRGDSAAYFCASQSDRGDQPQHFGDGTRLSIL.

The J gene is TRBJ1-2, the V gene TRBV10-2; D may be TRBD1 (6 bases). Germline CDR1 and CDR2: WSHSY and SAAADI. With 6 bases removed from V and 4 bases from J, the gap between germline ends came to 15 bases. The CDR3 consists of 14 residues. CDR3 loop: CASSELRTAYGYTF. The CDR3 DNA reads TGCGCCAGCAGCGAACTTCGGACAGCCTATGGCTACACCTTC.

The chain is built from TRBV9 and TRBJ2-1; D uncertain. CDR1 and CDR2 (germline): SGDLS, YYNGEE. Trimming removed 2 bases at V and 2 bases at J, with 5 bases between. The CDR3 has 13 amino acids. The CDR3 region is CASSVQTYNEQFF. The CDR3 coding sequence is TGTGCCAGCAGCGTTCAAACCTACAATGAGCAGTTCTTC.

This clone was observed once. The rearrangement uses TRBV2 and TRBJ2-1; D perhaps matches TRBD2 (7 bases). V was pared by 4 bases and J by 8 bases, with 21 bases between. Germline loops: CDR1 SNHLY, CDR2 FYNNEI. The CDR3 contains 16 residues. As DNA, the CDR3 is TGTGCCAGCAGTGTTTTTGGAGGGGGGGCCGAGGATGAGCAGTTCTTC. It codes for CASSVFGGGAEDEQFF.

The table lists this clone with a count of one. The chain is built from TRBV25-1 and TRBJ1-4, with D perhaps TRBD1 (5 bases). V was clipped by 6 bases and J by 8 bases, with 19 bases between them. The CDR3 is 15 amino acids. Germline CDR1 reads MGHDK; CDR2 reads SYGVNS. CDR3 in amino acids: CASSPRKGPKEKLFF. The CDR3 DNA reads TGTGCCAGCAGCCCCCGGAAGGGGCCGAAGGAAAAACTGTTTTTT.

This clone has only a few counts. V is TRBV27 and J is TRBJ1-6, with TRBD1 as a possible D gene (5 bases). The germline gives CDR1 MNHEY, CDR2 SMNVEV (reference sequence). V lost 4 bases and J 8 bases, leaving 9 bases between the germline ends. The CDR3 consists of 13 residues. The CDR3 nucleotides are TGTGCCAGCAGTTCCTTGGGGGATTCACCCCTCCACTTT. This translates into CASSSLGDSPLHF.

This chain uses TRBV29-1 with TRBJ2-6; no clear D gene. V was pared by 4 bases and J by 1 base, with 17 bases between. The CDR3 runs 17 residues. The V gene's germline CDR1 is SQVTM and CDR2 ANQGSEA. The DNA of the CDR3 is TGCAGCGTTGGGGTCCGGAGCATACTTTCTGGGGCCAACGTCCTGACTTTC. Its protein is CSVGVRSILSGANVLTF.

The chain employs TRBV12-5 and TRBJ1-1; no reliable D call. Germline V gives CDR1 LGHNT, CDR2 FRNRAP. CDR3 length equals 16 residues. V lost 5 bases and J 1 base, leaving 17 bases between the germline ends. The CDR3 here is CASGASPRLPNTEAFF. In DNA form, the CDR3 reads TGTGCTAGTGGTGCCTCCCCCCGCCTTCCGAACACTGAAGCTTTCTTT.

The chain is built from TRBV29-1 and TRBJ1-2, with D unresolved. Trimming removed 3 bases from V and 4 bases from J, with 9 bases in between. This CDR3 is built from 12 residues. Germline CDR1 and CDR2: SQVTM and ANQGSEA. The CDR3 region is CSVEGMGYGYTF. In DNA, the CDR3 is TGCAGCGTTGAGGGCATGGGCTATGGCTACACCTTC.

This clone was observed once. The chain recombines TRBV27 with TRBJ2-1; D is unclear. The CDR3 consists of 13 residues. Germline assignment: CDR1 MNHEY and CDR2 SMNVEV (reference sequence). The V gene lost 5 bases and the J gene lost 2 bases, with 7 bases spanning the gap. The CDR3 loop is CASSLGAYNEQFF. The CDR3 DNA sequence: TGTGCCAGCAGTCTTGGAGCCTACAATGAGCAGTTCTTC.

This clone was observed a handful of times. The chain joins TRBV9 to TRBJ2-7; D unclear. The length of the CDR3 is 13 residues. Per the germline V gene, CDR1 is SGDLS and CDR2 is YYNGEE. Trimming stripped 3 bases from V and 2 bases from J, with 9 bases between. CDR3 in DNA: TGTGCCAGCAGCGACGGGCAAACCTACGAGCAGTACTTC. This codes for CASSDGQTYEQYF.

The V and J genes are TRBV15 and TRBJ1-5; 11 bases fit TRBD1. CDR1 is LNHNV and CDR2 is YYDKDF in the germline V gene (reference sequence). V trimming: 8 bases; J trimming: 3 bases; junction bases outside the gene matches: 3. This CDR3 has 14 residues. The CDR3 DNA reads as TGTGCCACCGGACAGGGGGCAACCAATCAGCCCCAGCATTTT. Translating gives CATGQGATNQPQHF. Variable domain in full (rest from reference TRBV15 and TRBJ1-5): DAMVIQNPRYQVTQFGKPVTLSCSQTLNHNVMYWYQQKSSQAPKLLFHYYDKDFNNEADTPDNFQSRRPNTSFCFLDIRSPGLGDTAMYLCATGQGATNQPQHFGDGTRLSIL.

This clone was counted between two and nine times. This chain connects TRBV11-3 to TRBJ2-7; D is undetermined. The CDR3 length is 13 residues. V gave up 0 bases and J gave up 7 bases, with 10 bases separating them. Germline lookup yields CDR1 SGHNT and CDR2 YENEEA. CDR3 loop: CASSLDLMAEQYF. CDR3 sequence (DNA): TGTGCCAGCAGCTTAGATCTTATGGCTGAGCAGTACTTC.